What follows are 24 T cell receptor beta chains derived from one specimen sequenced in a study of identical twins. Using its own MiXCR run on the 5' RACE reads, TCRdb lists one record per CDR3 protein. The sample lists around 1.7 million distinct CDR3 sequences; about 32% were seen once. The sample comprised cord blood. All receptors come from a newborn girl in good health.

The chain joins TRBV2 to TRBJ1-4, with TRBD1 as a possible D gene (5 bases). There are 14 residues in the CDR3. The germline V and J ends were trimmed by 4 bases and 8 bases, with 14 bases remaining between them. Germline V lookup: CDR1 SNHLY, CDR2 FYNNEI. CDR3: CASSGDGWREKLFF. In nucleotides, the CDR3 is TGTGCCAGCAGTGGGGACGGTTGGAGGGAAAAACTGTTTTTT.

This clonotype occurred a few times. The gene calls are TRBV11-2 and TRBJ2-7; D is perhaps TRBD1 (5 bases). V was pared by 2 bases and J by 2 bases, with 13 bases between. The CDR3 runs to 15 residues. Germline loops: CDR1 SGHAT, CDR2 FQNNGV. The CDR3: CASSLLRTTTYEQYF. CDR3 bases: TGTGCCAGCAGCTTACTCCGGACAACCACCTACGAGCAGTACTTC.

This clonotype occurred many times. The rearrangement joins TRBV9 to TRBJ2-1; D unresolved. CDR1 SGDLS and CDR2 YYNGEE come from the germline V gene. V dropped 6 bases and J dropped 0 bases, with 7 bases sitting between them. The CDR3 length is 13 residues. The CDR3 coding sequence is TGTGCCAGCACGGCTAGCTCCTACAATGAGCAGTTCTTC. Protein sequence: CASTASSYNEQFF.

This clonotype was recorded a few times. The chain recombines TRBV27 with TRBJ2-7; maybe TRBD1 (6 bases). Germline V CDR1 and CDR2: MNHEY, SMNVEV (reference sequence). V was pared by 0 bases and J by 3 bases, with 15 bases between. The CDR3 runs 16 residues. Here the CDR3 reads CASSLSGRGNYYEQYF. The CDR3 DNA reads TGTGCCAGCAGTTTATCCGGAAGGGGGAACTACTACGAGCAGTACTTC.

V is TRBV4-2 and J is TRBJ2-2; D is undetermined. V shed 1 base and J shed 6 bases, with 15 bases lying between them. This CDR3 contains 16 residues. CDR1 is LGHNA, CDR2 YNFKEQ, per germline. CDR3 loop: CASSQGLDVGAGELFF. The CDR3 region has the DNA TGTGCCAGCAGCCAAGGGCTTGACGTTGGGGCCGGGGAGCTGTTTTTT.

The V and J genes are TRBV3-1 and TRBJ2-1; D unclear. There are 15 residues in the CDR3. Germline lookup yields CDR1 LGHDT and CDR2 YNNKEL (reference sequence). Trimming took off 1 base at V and 6 bases at J, with 13 bases between the two ends. CDR3 protein: CASSQVLRGGNEQFF. The DNA for the CDR3 is TGTGCCAGCAGCCAAGTATTAAGAGGTGGCAATGAGCAGTTCTTC.

This clonotype occurred a few times. The chain has TRBV10-1 and TRBJ2-1; D call uncertain. This CDR3 has 14 residues. Germline-derived CDR1 and CDR2 are WNHNN and SYGVQD (reference sequence). The ends were cut back, 10 bases at V and 6 bases at J, with 19 bases in the middle. CDR3 protein: CATSRVRPPNEQFF. CDR3 DNA: TGCGCCACCAGCCGGGTCAGGCCACCCAATGAGCAGTTCTTC.

This chain links TRBV7-9 with TRBJ2-5; no reliable D call. Trimming pared 1 base from V and 3 bases from J, leaving 9 bases between. The CDR3 length is 14 residues. Germline assignment: CDR1 SEHNR and CDR2 FQNEAQ (reference sequence). The CDR3: CASSLGLYEETQYF. CDR3 nucleotide sequence: TGTGCCAGCAGCTTAGGACTCTATGAAGAGACCCAGTACTTC.

This clonotype was observed a few times. This rearrangement joins TRBV6-6 to TRBJ1-4, with D possibly being TRBD1 (5 bases). The V gene's germline CDR1 is MNHNY and CDR2 SVGAGI (reference sequence). With 0 bases removed from V and 7 bases from J, the gap between germline ends came to 6 bases. The CDR3 length is 13 residues. The CDR3 here is CASSYSGGEKLFF. CDR3 DNA: TGTGCCAGCAGTTACTCGGGGGGTGAAAAACTGTTTTTT.

A few counts support this clonotype. The CDR3, as DNA: TGTGCCAGCAGTTTAATCGGGGGCCCGAATGAAAAACTGTTTTTT. Amino acid sequence: CASSLIGGPNEKLFF. The genes are TRBV12-3 or TRBV12-4 and TRBJ1-4; maybe TRBD1 (6 bases). V shed 2 bases and J shed 5 bases, with 12 bases lying between them. This CDR3 is 15 amino acids long.

The table lists this clonotype with a few counts. The rearrangement joins TRBV20-1 to TRBJ2-1; weak D call: TRBD2 (5 bases). CDR3 length: 12 residues. Trimming removed 3 bases at V and 10 bases at J, with 13 bases between. Germline V gene data show CDR1 as DFQATT and CDR2 as SNEGSKA (reference sequence). The CDR3 sequence is CSASDGVGEQFF. CDR3 coding DNA: TGCAGTGCTAGTGACGGGGTCGGGGAGCAGTTCTTC.

V gene TRBV15 combines with J gene TRBJ1-5, with 9 bases fitting TRBD1. Trimming cost V 8 bases and J 4 bases; bases outside gene matches: 3. The CDR3 has 13 residues. CDR1 is LNHNV and CDR2 is YYDKDF in the germline V gene (reference sequence). CDR3 region: CATLGQGNQPQHF. The CDR3 nucleotides are TGTGCCACCTTGGGACAGGGTAATCAGCCCCAGCATTTT. Full variable domain (remainder filled in from reference TRBV15 and TRBJ1-5): DAMVIQNPRYQVTQFGKPVTLSCSQTLNHNVMYWYQQKSSQAPKLLFHYYDKDFNNEADTPDNFQSRRPNTSFCFLDIRSPGLGDTAMYLCATLGQGNQPQHFGDGTRLSIL.

The chain is built from TRBV19 and TRBJ2-4; D ambiguous. Trimming took 4 bases from V and 4 from J, leaving 14 bases between them. Germline loops: CDR1 LNHDA, CDR2 SQIVND (reference sequence). There are 15 residues in the CDR3. For the CDR3, the DNA is TGTGCCAGTAGTACCGGGCCGGGCAGGAAAAACATTCAGTACTTC. Translating gives CASSTGPGRKNIQYF.

This clonotype was observed once. The CDR3 loop reads CATQWQRMNTEAFF. DNA for the CDR3: TGTGCCACCCAGTGGCAGCGAATGAACACTGAAGCTTTCTTT. The gene calls are TRBV2 and TRBJ1-1; no firm D call. V shed 10 bases and J shed 0 bases, with 15 bases lying between them. This CDR3 is built from 14 residues. Germline V CDR1 and CDR2: SNHLY, FYNNEI. Full variable domain (remainder filled in from reference TRBV2 and TRBJ1-1): EPEVTQTPSHQVTQMGQEVILRCVPISNHLYFYWYRQILGQKVEFLVSFYNNEISEKSEIFDDQFSVERPDGSNFTLKIRSTKLEDSAMYFCATQWQRMNTEAFFGQGTRLTVV.

This sequence joins TRBV25-1 and TRBJ2-1; 10 positions match TRBD2. Germline V gene lookup returns CDR1 MGHDK and CDR2 SYGVNS. CDR3 length: 15 amino acids. V gave up 1 base and J gave up 4 bases; unmatched junction bases: 1. CDR3 bases: TGTGCCAGCAGTGAATGGGGACTAGCGTACAATGAGCAGTTCTTC. Translated: CASSEWGLAYNEQFF. Variable domain in full (rest from reference TRBV25-1 and TRBJ2-1): EADIYQTPRYLVIGTGKKITLECSQTMGHDKMYWYQQDPGMELHLIHYSYGVNSTEKGDLSSESTVSRIRTEHFPLTLESARPSHTSQYLCASSEWGLAYNEQFFGPGTRLTVL.

This clonotype has only a few counts. The rearrangement uses TRBV20-1 and TRBJ2-3; no reliable D call. This CDR3 is built from 16 residues. The V gene lost 6 bases and the J gene lost 4 bases, with 23 bases spanning the gap. Germline V gene lookup returns CDR1 DFQATT and CDR2 SNEGSKA (reference sequence). CDR3 amino acids: CSASISLPAAADTQYF. The CDR3 DNA reads as TGCAGTGCCTCTATCTCGCTACCCGCGGCCGCAGATACGCAGTATTTT.

This rearrangement joins TRBV4-2 to TRBJ2-7; TRBD1 is a possible D gene (6 bases). There are 14 residues in the CDR3. The V gene's germline CDR1 is LGHNA and CDR2 YNFKEQ. Trimming pared 2 bases from V and 3 bases from J, leaving 11 bases between. The CDR3 loop reads CASSQQHRDYEQYF. In DNA, the CDR3 is TGTGCCAGCAGCCAACAGCACAGGGACTACGAGCAGTACTTC.

About this clonotype: Relative to the germline gene, one junction end is altered; a read error may explain this. This chain uses TRBV5-1 with TRBJ2-3; D gene ambiguous. The germline gives CDR1 SGHRS, CDR2 YFSETQ. The CDR3 is made up of 16 amino acids. CDR3 DNA: TGCGCCGGCAGCCCGGACCCACTTGGAACCACAGATACGCAGTATTTT. Translating it yields CAGSPDPLGTTDTQYF.

The rearrangement links TRBV20-1 to TRBJ1-6; a possible D gene is TRBD1 (5 bases). The germline V gene has CDR1 DFQATT and CDR2 SNEGSKA (reference sequence). The CDR3 consists of 14 residues. V was clipped by 6 bases and J by 7 bases, with 16 bases between them. The CDR3 spells CSALGRRGNSPLHF. CDR3 nucleotides: TGCAGTGCATTGGGACGGCGAGGAAATTCACCCCTCCACTTT.

This clonotype appeared a few times. The chain recombines TRBV21-1 with TRBJ1-2; TRBD1 is taken as the D call from the table, unchecked against the DNA. TRBV21-1 is a known pseudogene. The CDR3 contains 12 residues. The CDR3, as DNA: TGTGCCAGCAGCATCGGGACAAGGGGGTCCACCTTC. Encoded protein: CASSIGTRGSTF.

V is TRBV6-6 and J is TRBJ2-7; D uncertain. The DNA end favors TRBJ2-5, so the J call may be wrong. This CDR3 has 15 residues. Germline V gene sequence: CDR1 MNHNY, CDR2 SVGAGI (reference sequence). The CDR3 region is CASSYSMARWETQYF. The CDR3 nucleotides are TGTGCCAGCAGTTACTCGATGGCGAGATGGGAGACCCAGTACTTC.

The genes are TRBV6-1 and TRBJ1-1, with no clear D. The V end lost 3 bases, the J end lost 4 bases, and 21 bases lay between the germline ends. The germline CDR1 and CDR2 sequences are MNHNS and SASEGT. This CDR3 has 17 amino acids. CDR3 protein: CASSERSAYCCSTEAFF. The CDR3 coding sequence is TGTGCCAGCAGTGAGAGGAGCGCGTATTGTTGTAGCACTGAAGCTTTCTTT.

A word on this clonotype: An end of the junction differs from the germline gene, which may be a read error. J is TRBJ2-4 and V is TRBV18; no reliable D call. Gene TRBJ2-5 matches the end of the DNA better, so the J call may be wrong. CDR1 and CDR2 (germline): KGHSH, LQKENI. The CDR3 has 11 amino acids. The CDR3 DNA follows: TGTACCAGCTCACCATTGGAGACCCAGTACTTC. It translates to CTSSPLETQYF.

V usage is TRBV2 and J usage is TRBJ1-2, with TRBD1 identical over 7 bases. Germline trimming cut 5 bases from V and 2 bases from J; bases unmatched to any gene: 8. Germline loops: CDR1 SNHLY, CDR2 FYNNEI. The CDR3 is 15 residues long. The CDR3 reads CASSPLDRDNYGYTF. CDR3 in DNA: TGTGCCAGCAGTCCTCTCGACAGGGACAACTATGGCTACACCTTC.